This T cell receptor beta chain was sequenced during a study of human T cells and chemical hapten exposure. Study details: Per-sample TCR yields varied mainly from small pooled library volume differences. Broader study findings: With DPC sensitization, TCRs exceeding 1 in 1000 frequency showed no change.

The library put unique molecular identifiers onto individual cDNA molecules. How the authors handled the data: Individual samples carried between 23,224 and 690,600 TCRs, with 95,638 as the median. TCRdb called the 5' RACE reads again in MiXCR, with one record for every CDR3 protein. TCRdb's processing, not the authors', yielded these V and J calls. Here the sample spans 110,000 to 150,000 distinct CDR3 sequences, over 3.5% being singletons. The authors' total RNA extraction used unfractionated whole blood. The germline V gene encodes CDR1 SQVTM and CDR2 ANQGSEA. V was pared by 7 bases and J by 4 bases, with 20 bases between. This CDR3 has 14 amino acids. The sample holds many counts of this clonotype. Antigen: not known.

The chain uses TRBV29-1 and TRBJ2-7; D may correspond to TRBD1 or TRBD2 (5 bases each). The sequence came from a female donor in good health. The CDR3 here is CSASRDRVPYEQYF. CDR3 DNA sequence: TGCAGCGCTTCCCGGGACCGGGTCCCTTACGAGCAGTACTTC.